These T cell receptor beta chains were read from a single sample in a study of T cells in Graves' hyperthyroidism and ophthalmopathy. MiXCR, applied by TCRdb to the multiplex PCR reads, yields one record per CDR3 protein. Found here are hundreds of thousands of distinct CDR3 sequences, about 14% of them singletons; the top ten hold roughly 10%. Material: blood. These receptors all come from a woman aged 18-35 years with Graves' hyperthyroidism. CDR3s include the opening cysteine and the closing phenylalanine or tryptophan. A D gene is named only where the DNA matches it firmly. Rows give clone size only sometimes, using once, few, many, or a class for an expanded clone.

clone size,J gene,V gene,D gene,CDR3 protein,CDR3 DNA
few,TRBJ1-6,TRBV20-1,NA,CSATQEGRGYSPLHF,TGCAGTGCCACCCAGGAGGGTCGGGGGTATTCACCCCTCCACTTT
many,TRBJ2-5,TRBV20-1,NA,CSARGQYEETQYF,TGCAGTGCTAGAGGACAGTACGAAGAGACCCAGTACTTC
NA,TRBJ2-7,TRBV6-2/TRBV6-3,NA,CASSYPDREGYNEQYF,TGTGCCAGCAGTTACCCGGACAGGGAGGGCTACAATGAGCAGTACTTC
many,TRBJ1-1,TRBV3-1,NA,CASSQVGAGAEAFF,TGTGCCAGCAGCCAAGTGGGCGCGGGCGCTGAAGCTTTCTTT
many,TRBJ2-1,TRBV27,NA,CASSYGGGGRGEQFF,TGTGCCAGCAGTTACGGGGGAGGGGGCCGTGGTGAGCAGTTCTTC
NA,TRBJ1-1,TRBV11-2,NA,CASSLGHPESTFF,TGTGCCAGCAGCTTAGGGCACCCGGAGTCCACTTTCTTT
NA,TRBJ1-1,TRBV2,NA,CASSTGTYMNTEAFF,TGTGCCAGCAGCACCGGGACATACATGAACACTGAAGCTTTCTTT
NA,TRBJ2-5,TRBV7-8,NA,CASSRNRVRRQETQYF,TGTGCCAGCAGTCGTAACAGGGTGAGGCGCCAAGAGACCCAGTACTTC
few,TRBJ1-1,TRBV29-1,NA,CSVAPVGVGANTEASF,NA
many,TRBJ2-7,TRBV15,NA,CATSSRQPPTGEQYF,TGTGCCACCAGCTCAAGACAGCCACCCACGGGGGAGCAGTACTTC
few,TRBJ1-5,TRBV20-1,TRBD1,CSALGQGASQPQHF,TGCAGTGCCCTAGGACAGGGGGCAAGTCAGCCCCAGCATTTT
many,TRBJ2-3,TRBV4-2,NA,CASSQIRGSGTDTQYF,TGTGCCAGCAGCCAAATCCGAGGGAGCGGCACAGATACGCAGTATTTT
many,TRBJ2-7,TRBV7-9,NA,CASSTDWDYEQYF,TGTGCCAGCAGCACAGACTGGGACTACGAGCAGTACTTC
few,TRBJ1-2,TRBV27,TRBD1,CASSPTPGQGRGYTF,TGTGCCAGCAGCCCTACCCCGGGACAGGGGCGCGGCTACACCTTC
NA,TRBJ2-4,TRBV15,TRBD1,CATSRTGSNIQYF,TGTGCCACCAGCAGGACAGGGTCAAACATTCAGTACTTC
NA,TRBJ1-1,TRBV28,NA,CASTDIGRSTEAFF,TGTGCCAGCACCGATATAGGGAGGAGCACTGAAGCTTTCTTT
few,TRBJ2-1,TRBV14,NA,CASSQDRVGEQFF,TGTGCCAGCAGCCAAGACAGGGTTGGTGAGCAGTTCTTC
few,TRBJ2-2,TRBV3-1,TRBD1,CASSDTGTDTGELFF,TGTGCCAGCAGCGATACCGGGACAGACACCGGGGAGCTGTTTTTT
few,TRBJ1-3,TRBV19,NA,CASSVGLSSGNTIYF,TGTGCCAGTAGTGTCGGACTGAGCTCTGGAAACACCATATATTTT
few,TRBJ1-1,TRBV7-6,NA,CASSLSGEAHTEAFF,TGTGCCAGCAGCTTATCAGGGGAAGCACATACTGAAGCTTTCTTT
NA,TRBJ2-1,TRBV7-9,TRBD2,CASSSTSGSSSEQFF,TGTGCCAGCAGCTCCACTAGCGGGAGTAGCAGTGAGCAGTTCTTC
NA,TRBJ1-4,TRBV19,NA,CASSGWGRDEKLFF,TGTGCCAGTAGTGGTTGGGGACGCGATGAAAAACTGTTTTTT
NA,TRBJ2-5,TRBV29-1,NA,CSVPAGNRPQETQYF,TGCAGCGTGCCCGCTGGAAACCGTCCACAAGAGACCCAGTACTTC
many,TRBJ2-1,TRBV11-3,TRBD2,CASSLGRGGAYNEQFF,TGTGCCAGCAGCTTAGGACGGGGGGGGGCCTACAATGAGCAGTTCTTC
few,TRBJ2-2,TRBV19,NA,CASSIRARGTGELFF,TGTGCCAGTAGTATTAGGGCTCGCGGCACCGGGGAGCTGTTTTTT